This TCR beta chain appears in the sequencing data of a study of human T cells and chemical hapten exposure. Study at large: Skin on the upper inner arm, roughly 2 cm by roughly 2 cm in size, was sensitized with 2% DPC.

The time point is: patch test 2, 6 weeks after DPC sensitization. This sample's treatment: therapeutic diphenylcyclopropenone sensitization with weekly scalp DPC. TCRdb re-analysed the RACE reads in MiXCR, keeping a single row per CDR3 protein. The repertoire holds about 70,000 distinct CDR3 sequences, 8.5% to 9% seen once, with about 3.5% in the top ten. Study-wide results and caveats: Patch test score was positively correlated with the counts of TCRs that had expanded at PT1.

Per germline, CDR1 SGHDT and CDR2 YYEEEE. V was shortened by 0 bases and J by 5 bases, with 9 bases between the two germline ends. This CDR3 spans 14 amino acids. At least ten counts were recorded for this clonotype. The target antigen is unknown. Sequencing was performed on whole blood, taken in connection with sensitization to the hapten diphenylcyclopropenone (DPC). The chain employs TRBV5-6 and TRBJ1-5; D not certain. The clonotype originates from a woman between 45 and 60 years old with alopecia areata. Some clones in this sample may be carry-over from other donors' samples. Here the CDR3 reads CASSLDGSDQPQHF. CDR3 in DNA: TGTGCCAGCAGCTTGGATGGGAGCGATCAGCCCCAGCATTTT. The full variable domain, its missing parts supplied by reference TRBV5-6 and TRBJ1-5, is DAGVTQSPTHLIKTRGQQVTLRCSPKSGHDTVSWYQQALGQGPQFIFQYYEEEERQRGNFPDRFSGHQFPNYSSELNVNALLLGDSALYLCASSLDGSDQPQHFGDGTRLSIL.